This entry lists 9 T cell receptor beta chains sequenced from one sample in a study of cytomegalovirus exposure and HLA in healthy donors. The repertoire was sequenced with immunoSEQ multiplex PCR; TCRdb's copy has only in-frame clones and lacks some. Of about 140,000 clones listed, about 90% are singletons. The source material was PBMCs. These receptors were taken from a man between 18 and 29 years old in good health and CMV-seronegative.

The chain recombines TRBV5-1 with TRBJ2-3; 10 nucleotides align to TRBD2. Germline-derived CDR1 and CDR2 are SGHRS and YFSETQ. CDR3 length equals 14 residues. After removal of 3 bases from V and 4 bases from J, the junction contained 2 bases not matched to a gene. In nucleotides, the CDR3 is TGCGCCAGCAGCTCTAGCGGGAGCTCAGATACGCAGTATTTT. Protein sequence: CASSSSGSSDTQYF.

V usage is TRBV6-4 and J usage is TRBJ1-5; a weak D match, TRBD1 (5 bases). This CDR3 comprises 16 residues. Between the trimmed V and J ends, which lost 5 bases and 6 bases, there was a span of 20 bases. Germline-derived CDR1 and CDR2 are MRHNA and SNTAGT. The CDR3 protein is CASSPAGTVGGQPQHF. In nucleotides, the CDR3 is TGTGCCAGCAGTCCTGCCGGGACCGTGGGGGGTCAGCCCCAGCATTTT.

The CDR3 nucleotides are TGTGCCAGCAGCCTAACCACCTACAATGAGCAGTTCTTC. Protein: CASSLTTYNEQFF. The chain combines TRBV11-3 with TRBJ2-1; D not resolved. Per the germline V gene, CDR1 is SGHNT and CDR2 is YENEEA. The CDR3 is 13 residues long. Trimming left V 5 bases short and J 2 bases short, with 7 bases between.

This clone was counted a few times. The gene calls are TRBV7-9 and TRBJ1-1, with unresolved D. Germline CDR1 and CDR2: SEHNR and FQNEAQ (reference sequence). V was shortened by 1 base and J by 7 bases, with 10 bases between the two germline ends. This CDR3 has 13 amino acids. In nucleotides, the CDR3 is TGTGCCAGCAGCTTAGGGGCGGGTCATGAAGCTTTCTTT. Residues: CASSLGAGHEAFF.

The chain employs TRBV18 and TRBJ2-1; TRBD2 matches 13 bases. The CDR3 is 16 amino acids. The germline V gene encodes CDR1 KGHSH and CDR2 LQKENI. V shed 1 base, J shed 9 bases, and the junction held 6 bases outside the gene matches. The CDR3 region is CASSPRTSGSESEQFF. As DNA, the CDR3 is TGTGCCAGCTCACCACGGACTAGCGGGAGTGAAAGTGAGCAGTTCTTC. Drawing the rest from reference TRBV18 and TRBJ2-1, the complete variable domain is NAGVMQNPRHLVRRRGQEARLRCSPMKGHSHVYWYRQLPEEGLKFMVYLQKENIIDESGMPKERFSAEFPKEGPSILRIQQVVRGDSAAYFCASSPRTSGSESEQFFGPGTRLTVL.

The chain is built from TRBV5-1 and TRBJ1-4; 8 positions match TRBD1. The CDR3 totals 14 residues. Germline CDR1 and CDR2: SGHRS and YFSETQ. Trimming cost V 7 bases and J 5 bases; bases outside gene matches: 7. This CDR3 is CASGNGQGNEKLFF. The CDR3 DNA sequence: TGCGCCAGCGGGAACGGACAGGGCAATGAAAAACTGTTTTTT.

V and J are TRBV28 and TRBJ2-1; 12 bases map to TRBD2. The CDR3 length is 14 residues. CDR1 and CDR2 (germline): MDHEN, SYDVKM. V lost 8 bases and J lost 8; bases outside the gene matches: 7. CDR3 DNA: TGTGCCAGCGGTCTAGCGGGAGGGAGCGATGAGCAGTTCTTC. Translating gives CASGLAGGSDEQFF.

The CDR3 reads CASSPSQTTYEQYF. DNA for the CDR3: TGTGCCAGCTCACCAAGTCAGACAACCTACGAGCAGTACTTC. The chain joins TRBV18 to TRBJ2-7; no firm D call. The CDR3 extends over 14 amino acids. Germline V gene data show CDR1 as KGHSH and CDR2 as LQKENI. Trimming left V 2 bases short and J 2 bases short, with 10 bases between. The variable domain in full, with the rest retrieved from reference TRBV18 and TRBJ2-7, is NAGVMQNPRHLVRRRGQEARLRCSPMKGHSHVYWYRQLPEEGLKFMVYLQKENIIDESGMPKERFSAEFPKEGPSILRIQQVVRGDSAAYFCASSPSQTTYEQYFGPGTRLTVT.

The chain joins TRBV4-1 to TRBJ2-5; no clear D. V lost 3 bases to trimming and J lost 4 bases, with 9 bases between them. Looked up from germline, CDR1 is MGHRA and CDR2 is YSYEKL. The CDR3 covers 13 residues. CDR3 in amino acids: CASSQAVLETQYF. The CDR3 DNA follows: TGCGCCAGCAGCCAGGCCGTCCTAGAGACCCAGTACTTC.